These 18 T cell receptor beta chains were sequenced from one sample in a study of CXCR3-negative and CXCR3-positive naive CD8 T cells. The TRB libraries of cDNA were built by UMI-labeled 5' RACE. TCRdb reprocessed the 5' RACE reads and keeps a single row for each CDR3 protein, giving no DNA. Its table lists about 56,000 distinct CDR3 sequences. Sample: memory CD8+ T cells from blood. The receptor set was obtained from a human donor in good health. Some clones in this sample may be carry-over from other donors' samples.

The chain is built from TRBV20-1 and TRBJ2-3. The germline V gene encodes CDR1 DFQATT and CDR2 SNEGSKA (reference sequence). This CDR3 region has 14 residues. The CDR3 loop is CSASILARTDTQYF.

The V gene is TRBV5-5, the J gene TRBJ2-1; absent DNA, TCRdb's TRBD2 call cannot be checked. Germline V gene lookup returns CDR1 SGHKS and CDR2 YYEKEE (reference sequence). This CDR3 has 14 amino acids. The CDR3 region is CASHWEVSYNEQFF.

CDR3 sequence reads: CSAGENPYSNQPQHF. The rearrangement links TRBV20-1 to TRBJ1-5. This CDR3 region has 15 residues. Germline CDR1 DFQATT, CDR2 SNEGSKA (reference sequence).

CDR3 loop: CASSQAFGPRANTEAFF. The V call is TRBV14, the J call TRBJ1-1. Germline V gene sequence: CDR1 SGHDN, CDR2 FVKESK. CDR3 length equals 17 residues.

CDR3 residues: CSVRDGAYEQYF. This chain connects TRBV20-1 to TRBJ2-7; TCRdb proposes TRBD1, but this gene call is untestable without DNA. Germline CDR1 reads DFQATT; CDR2 reads SNEGSKA (reference sequence). The length of the CDR3 is 12 residues.

This chain connects TRBV19 to TRBJ1-1; TCRdb selects TRBD1, and the lack of DNA leaves this call unchecked. The CDR3 totals 14 residues. CDR1 and CDR2 (germline): LNHDA, SQIVND (reference sequence). CDR3 sequence reads: CASSIGQTVTEAFF.

The chain is built from TRBV7-9 and TRBJ2-7; without DNA, the TCRdb call of TRBD2 cannot be checked. This CDR3 has 14 amino acids. From germline, CDR1 is SEHNR and CDR2 FQNEAQ (reference sequence). This CDR3 is CASSPPAISYEQYF.

V is TRBV9 and J is TRBJ2-6. CDR1 is SGDLS and CDR2 is YYNGEE in the germline V gene. The CDR3 is made up of 14 amino acids. The CDR3 spells CANSEWAGANVLTF. The variable domain in full, with the rest retrieved from reference TRBV9 and TRBJ2-6, is DSGVTQTPKHLITATGQRVTLRCSPRSGDLSVYWYQQSLDQGLQFLIQYYNGEERAKGNILERFSAQQFPDLHSELNLSSLELGDSALYFCANSEWAGANVLTFGAGSRLTVL.

This rearrangement joins TRBV9 to TRBJ2-7. This CDR3 has 13 amino acids. Looked up from germline, CDR1 is SGDLS and CDR2 is YYNGEE. This CDR3 reads CASSQDSSYEQYF.

This chain joins TRBV6-2 or TRBV6-3 and TRBJ2-3; no DNA is available, so the TRBD2 call from TCRdb remains unchecked. This CDR3 contains 16 residues. Germline V lookup: CDR1 MNHEY, CDR2 SVGEGT. CDR3 residues: CASSYQIGGGTDTQYF.

The chain has TRBV4-1 and TRBJ1-2; the TCRdb call, TRBD1, lacks DNA for checking. The CDR3 loop spans 15 amino acids. Germline values: CDR1 MGHRA, CDR2 YSYEKL. CDR3 in amino acids: CASSQDLQEDYGYTF.

The chain couples TRBV20-1 to TRBJ2-3. Germline V gives CDR1 DFQATT, CDR2 SNEGSKA (reference sequence). The CDR3 has 15 residues. Here the CDR3 reads CSARDIRASTDTQYF.

V and J are TRBV4-3 and TRBJ1-2; without DNA, the TCRdb call of TRBD1 cannot be checked. The CDR3 extends over 17 amino acids. The germline V gene encodes CDR1 LGHNA and CDR2 YSLEER. The CDR3 is CASSQGEQAYLNYGYTF.

The rearrangement uses TRBV14 and TRBJ1-3. Looked up from germline, CDR1 is SGHDN and CDR2 is FVKESK. The CDR3 length is 16 residues. The CDR3 loop is CASSQDLEGAGNTIYF.

The chain uses TRBV28 and TRBJ2-7; the TCRdb call, TRBD1, lacks DNA for checking. The CDR3 sequence is 14 residues long. Germline loops: CDR1 MDHEN, CDR2 SYDVKM. The CDR3 here is CASSVTGGRYEQYF.

The chain combines TRBV15 with TRBJ2-7. This CDR3 is 12 amino acids long. Germline CDR1 and CDR2: LNHNV and YYDKDF (reference sequence). The CDR3 is CATSRDQYEQYF. Using reference TRBV15 and TRBJ2-7 for the parts outside the CDR3, the full variable domain is DAMVIQNPRYQVTQFGKPVTLSCSQTLNHNVMYWYQQKSSQAPKLLFHYYDKDFNNEADTPDNFQSRRPNTSFCFLDIRSPGLGDTAMYLCATSRDQYEQYFGPGTRLTVT.

The chain employs TRBV7-8 and TRBJ1-5; TCRdb calls TRBD1, which cannot be checked without DNA. CDR1 and CDR2 from the germline V gene are SGHVS and FQNEAQ. The CDR3 runs 15 residues. The CDR3 spells CASSTRTGGYQPQHF.

This sequence joins TRBV7-2 and TRBJ2-7; TCRdb's D call, TRBD2, is unchecked because there is no DNA. The germline V gene has CDR1 SGHTA and CDR2 FQGNSA. This CDR3 has 16 amino acids. This CDR3 reads CASSTPPGGPSYEQYF.